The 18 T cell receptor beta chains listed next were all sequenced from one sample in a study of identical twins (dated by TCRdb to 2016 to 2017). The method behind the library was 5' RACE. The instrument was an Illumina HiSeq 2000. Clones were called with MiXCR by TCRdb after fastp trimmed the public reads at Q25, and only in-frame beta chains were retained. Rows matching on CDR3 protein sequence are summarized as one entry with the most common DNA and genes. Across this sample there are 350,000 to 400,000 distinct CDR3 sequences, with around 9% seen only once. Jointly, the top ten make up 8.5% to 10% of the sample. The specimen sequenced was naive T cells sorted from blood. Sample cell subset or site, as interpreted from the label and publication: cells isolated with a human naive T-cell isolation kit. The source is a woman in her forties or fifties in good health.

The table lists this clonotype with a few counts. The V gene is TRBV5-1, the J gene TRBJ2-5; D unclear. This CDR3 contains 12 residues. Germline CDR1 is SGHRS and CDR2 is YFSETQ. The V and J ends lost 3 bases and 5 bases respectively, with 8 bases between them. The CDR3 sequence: CASSSEGETQYF. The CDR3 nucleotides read TGCGCCAGCAGCTCGGAAGGGGAGACCCAGTACTTC.

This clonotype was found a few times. In DNA form, the CDR3 reads TGCGCCAGCAGCCAAGATGACTTTCAGGGTAACTATGGCTACACCTTC. It translates to CASSQDDFQGNYGYTF. The rearrangement links TRBV4-1 to TRBJ1-2, with D tentatively TRBD1 (5 bases). Germline V CDR1 and CDR2: MGHRA, YSYEKL. The CDR3 is 16 amino acids. Between the trimmed V and J ends, which lost 0 bases and 1 base, there was a span of 12 bases.

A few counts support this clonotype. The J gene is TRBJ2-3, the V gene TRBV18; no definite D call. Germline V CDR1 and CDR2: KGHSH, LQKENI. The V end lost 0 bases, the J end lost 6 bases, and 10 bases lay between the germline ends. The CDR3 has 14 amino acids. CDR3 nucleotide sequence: TGTGCCAGCTCACCACCGGCTAGATCGGATACGCAGTATTTT. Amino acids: CASSPPARSDTQYF.

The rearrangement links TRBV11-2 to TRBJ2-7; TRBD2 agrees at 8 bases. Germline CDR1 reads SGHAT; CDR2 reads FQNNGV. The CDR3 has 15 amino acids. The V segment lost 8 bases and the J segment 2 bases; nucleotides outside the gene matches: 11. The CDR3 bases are TGTGCCAGCGTCGCCGGCGGGAGGATTACCTACGAGCAGTACGTC. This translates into CASVAGGRITYEQYV.

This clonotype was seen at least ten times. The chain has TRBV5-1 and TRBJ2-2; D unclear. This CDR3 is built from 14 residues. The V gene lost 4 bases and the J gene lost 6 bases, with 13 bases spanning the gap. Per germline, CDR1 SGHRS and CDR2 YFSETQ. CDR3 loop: CASSVKVASGELFF. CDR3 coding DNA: TGCGCCAGCAGCGTCAAAGTCGCCTCCGGGGAGCTGTTTTTT.

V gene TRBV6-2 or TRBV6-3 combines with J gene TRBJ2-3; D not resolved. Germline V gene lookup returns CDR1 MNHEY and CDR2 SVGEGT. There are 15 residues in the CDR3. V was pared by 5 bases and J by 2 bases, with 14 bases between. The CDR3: CASSDKRLTTDTQYF. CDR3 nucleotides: TGTGCCAGCAGTGACAAGCGACTCACCACAGATACGCAGTATTTT.

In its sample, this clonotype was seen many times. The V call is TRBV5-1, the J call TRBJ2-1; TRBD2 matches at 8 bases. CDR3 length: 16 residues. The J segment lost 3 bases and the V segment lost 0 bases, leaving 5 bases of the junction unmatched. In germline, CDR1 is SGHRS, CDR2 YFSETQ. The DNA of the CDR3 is TGCGCCAGCAGCTTGGTTTCGGCGGGAGGCTACAATGAGCAGTTCTTC. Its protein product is CASSLVSAGGYNEQFF.

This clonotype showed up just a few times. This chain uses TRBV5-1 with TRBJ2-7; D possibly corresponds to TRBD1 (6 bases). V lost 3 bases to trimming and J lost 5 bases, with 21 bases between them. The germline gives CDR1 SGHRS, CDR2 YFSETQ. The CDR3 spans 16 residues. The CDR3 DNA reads TGCGCCAGCAGCTCCTTTTCGACAGGAATGAAGAACGAGCAGTACTTC. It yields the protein CASSSFSTGMKNEQYF.

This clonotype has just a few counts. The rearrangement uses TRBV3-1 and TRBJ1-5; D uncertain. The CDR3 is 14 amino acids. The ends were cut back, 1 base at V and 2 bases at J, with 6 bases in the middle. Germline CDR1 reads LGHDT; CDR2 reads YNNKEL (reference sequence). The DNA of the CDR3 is TGTGCCAGCAGCCAAGCTACGGGCAATCAGCCCCAGCATTTT. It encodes CASSQATGNQPQHF.

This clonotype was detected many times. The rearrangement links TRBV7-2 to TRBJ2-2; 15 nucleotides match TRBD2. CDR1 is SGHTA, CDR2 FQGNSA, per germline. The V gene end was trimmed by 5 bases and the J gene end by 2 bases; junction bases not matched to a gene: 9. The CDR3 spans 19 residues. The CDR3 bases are TGTGCCAGCAGCCTATGGACTAGCGGGAGGGCCCCTAACACCGGGGAGCTGTTTTTT. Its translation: CASSLWTSGRAPNTGELFF.

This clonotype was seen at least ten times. In DNA form, the CDR3 reads TGTGCCAGCAGCATCGGACAGTTTTACGAGCAGTACGTC. Residues: CASSIGQFYEQYV. The V and J genes are TRBV11-2 and TRBJ2-7; D is possibly TRBD1 (6 bases). This CDR3 has 13 amino acids. Trimming left V 5 bases short and J 4 bases short, with 12 bases between. The V gene's germline CDR1 is SGHAT and CDR2 FQNNGV.

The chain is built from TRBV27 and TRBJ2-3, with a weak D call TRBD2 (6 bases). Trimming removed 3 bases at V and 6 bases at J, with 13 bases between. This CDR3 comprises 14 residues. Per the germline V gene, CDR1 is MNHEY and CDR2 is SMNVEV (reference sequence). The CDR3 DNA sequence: TGTGCCAGCAGTTTCCTTCAGGAGGGGGATACGCAGTATTTT. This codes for CASSFLQEGDTQYF.

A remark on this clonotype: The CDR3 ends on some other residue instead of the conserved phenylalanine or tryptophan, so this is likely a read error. The CDR3: CASSLPWSDYGYTL. The CDR3 DNA is TGTGCCAGCAGCCTCCCATGGAGCGACTATGGCTACACCTTA. The rearrangement uses TRBV12-3 or TRBV12-4 and TRBJ1-2; D is uncertain. The CDR3 extends over 14 amino acids. V was clipped by 6 bases and J by 3 bases, with 14 bases between them.

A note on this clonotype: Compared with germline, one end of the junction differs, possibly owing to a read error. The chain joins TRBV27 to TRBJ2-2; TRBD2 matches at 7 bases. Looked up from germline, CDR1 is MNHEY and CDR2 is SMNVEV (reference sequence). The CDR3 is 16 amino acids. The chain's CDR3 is CASSSRLALNTGDLFF. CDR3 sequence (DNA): TGTGCCAGCAGTTCACGACTAGCCCTGAACACCGGGGATCTGTTTTTT.

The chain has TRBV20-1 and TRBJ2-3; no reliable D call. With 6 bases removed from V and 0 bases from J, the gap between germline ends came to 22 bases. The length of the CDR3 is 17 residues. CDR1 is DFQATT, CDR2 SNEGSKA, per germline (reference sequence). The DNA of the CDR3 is TGCAGTGCACGGTATTTGGGCGGAGCTTCTAGCACAGATACGCAGTATTTT. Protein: CSARYLGGASSTDTQYF.

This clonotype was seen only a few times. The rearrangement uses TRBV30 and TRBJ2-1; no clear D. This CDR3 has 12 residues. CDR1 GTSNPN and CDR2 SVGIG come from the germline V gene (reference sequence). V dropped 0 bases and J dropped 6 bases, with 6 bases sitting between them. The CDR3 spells CAWSVGSNEQFF. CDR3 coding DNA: TGTGCCTGGAGTGTAGGGTCCAATGAGCAGTTCTTC.

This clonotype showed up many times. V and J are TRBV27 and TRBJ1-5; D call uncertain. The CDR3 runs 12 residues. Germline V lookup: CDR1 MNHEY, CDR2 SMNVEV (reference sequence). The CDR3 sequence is CADRRSNQPQHF. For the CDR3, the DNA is TGTGCGGACCGGCGTAGCAATCAGCCCCAGCATTTT.

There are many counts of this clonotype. CDR3 in DNA: TGTGCCAGCAGTTTAGGGAACCTCGGGGAGCTGTTTTTT. It codes for CASSLGNLGELFF. This chain joins TRBV12-3 or TRBV12-4 and TRBJ2-2; D ambiguous. This CDR3 contains 13 residues. Trimming cost V 1 base and J 7 bases, with 7 bases left between them.